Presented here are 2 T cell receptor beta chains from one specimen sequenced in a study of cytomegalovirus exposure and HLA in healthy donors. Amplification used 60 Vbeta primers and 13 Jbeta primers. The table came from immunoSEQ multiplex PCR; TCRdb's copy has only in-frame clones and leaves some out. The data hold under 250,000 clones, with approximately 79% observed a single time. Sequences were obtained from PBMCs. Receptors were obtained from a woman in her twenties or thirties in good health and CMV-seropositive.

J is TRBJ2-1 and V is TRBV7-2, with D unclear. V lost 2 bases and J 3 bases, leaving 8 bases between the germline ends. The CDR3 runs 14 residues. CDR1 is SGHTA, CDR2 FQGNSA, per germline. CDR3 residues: CASSLPTRYNEQFF. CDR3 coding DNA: TGTGCCAGCAGCTTACCCACTCGCTACAATGAGCAGTTCTTC.

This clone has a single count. The CDR3 region is CASSQDPDSTQPQHF. DNA for the CDR3: TGCGCCAGCAGCCAAGATCCGGACAGTACTCAGCCCCAGCATTTT. This chain connects TRBV4-3 to TRBJ1-5; TRBD1 might be the D (6 bases). V was trimmed by 0 bases and J by 6 bases, leaving 12 bases between them. CDR3 length: 15 amino acids. Per germline, CDR1 LGHNA and CDR2 YSLEER.